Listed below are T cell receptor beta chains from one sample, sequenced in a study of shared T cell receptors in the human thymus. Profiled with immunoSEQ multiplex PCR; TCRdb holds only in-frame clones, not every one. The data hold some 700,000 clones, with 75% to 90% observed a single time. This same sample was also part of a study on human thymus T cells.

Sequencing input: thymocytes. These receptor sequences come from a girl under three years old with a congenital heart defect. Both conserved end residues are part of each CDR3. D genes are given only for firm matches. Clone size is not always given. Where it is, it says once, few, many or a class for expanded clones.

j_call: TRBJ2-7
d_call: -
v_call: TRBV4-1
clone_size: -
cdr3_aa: CASSRLQGQRLHYEQYF
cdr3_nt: TGCGCCAGCAGCCGATTACAGGGCCAGCGACTCCACTACGAGCAGTACTTC

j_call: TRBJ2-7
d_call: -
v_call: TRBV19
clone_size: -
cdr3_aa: CASSTDRPYEQYF
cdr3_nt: TGTGCCAGTAGCACAGACAGACCCTACGAGCAGTACTTC

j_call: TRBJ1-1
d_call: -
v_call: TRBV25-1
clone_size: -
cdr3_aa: CAGSELKGLGDTEAFF
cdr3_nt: TGTGCCGGCAGTGAATTAAAGGGGCTAGGGGACACTGAAGCTTTCTTT

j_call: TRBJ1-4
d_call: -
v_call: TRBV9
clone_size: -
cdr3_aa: CASITRATNEKLFF
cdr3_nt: TGTGCCAGCATCACGAGGGCAACTAATGAAAAACTGTTTTTT

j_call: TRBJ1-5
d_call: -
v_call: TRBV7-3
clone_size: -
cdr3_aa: CASSPGQLQFHYSNQPQHF
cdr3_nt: TGTGCCAGCAGCCCCGGACAGCTCCAATTTCATTATAGCAATCAGCCCCAGCATTTT

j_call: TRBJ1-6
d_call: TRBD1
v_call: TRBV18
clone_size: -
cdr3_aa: CASSPRDRRSPLHF
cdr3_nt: TGTGCCAGCTCACCCAGGGACAGGAGATCACCCCTCCACTTT

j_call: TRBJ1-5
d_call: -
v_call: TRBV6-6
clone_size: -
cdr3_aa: CASSFTRSSLEQPQHF
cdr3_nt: TGTGCCAGCAGTTTTACGAGAAGCAGTTTGGAGCAGCCCCAGCATTTT

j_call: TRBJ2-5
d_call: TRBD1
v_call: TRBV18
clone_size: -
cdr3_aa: CASSPPPDRAEGETQYF
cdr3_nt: TGTGCCAGCTCACCCCCTCCAGACAGGGCCGAGGGGGAGACCCAGTACTTC

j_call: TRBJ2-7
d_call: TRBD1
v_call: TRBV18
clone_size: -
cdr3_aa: CASSPRRGQGAEQYF
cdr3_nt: TGTGCCAGCTCACCAAGGAGGGGACAGGGGGCCGAGCAGTACTTC

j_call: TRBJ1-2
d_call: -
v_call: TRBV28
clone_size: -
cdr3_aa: CASSLAGADGYTF
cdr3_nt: TGTGCCAGCAGTTTAGCGGGGGCGGATGGCTACACCTTC

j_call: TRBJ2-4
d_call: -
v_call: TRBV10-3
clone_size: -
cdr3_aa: CAISDPRNIQYF
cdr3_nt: TGTGCCATCAGCGACCCCAGGAACATTCAGTACTTC

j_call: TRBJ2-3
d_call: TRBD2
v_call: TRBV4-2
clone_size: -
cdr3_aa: CASSPVGLAGTPDTQYF
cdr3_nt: TGTGCCAGCAGCCCAGTAGGACTAGCGGGAACCCCAGATACGCAGTATTTT

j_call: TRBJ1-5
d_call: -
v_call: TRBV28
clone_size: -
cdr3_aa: CASSPDATAVLIKSSNQPQHF
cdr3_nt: TGTGCCAGCAGCCCCGACGCGACAGCCGTCCTAATAAAGAGTAGCAATCAGCCCCAGCATTTT

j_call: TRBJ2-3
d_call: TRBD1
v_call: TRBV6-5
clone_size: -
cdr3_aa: CASSGDRALDTQYF
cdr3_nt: TGTGCCAGCAGTGGGGACAGGGCACTGGATACGCAGTATTTT

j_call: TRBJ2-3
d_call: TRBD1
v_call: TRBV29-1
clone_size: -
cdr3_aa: CSVEAGTGTPTDTQYF
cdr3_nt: TGCAGCGTTGAAGCCGGGACAGGGACGCCCACAGATACGCAGTATTTT

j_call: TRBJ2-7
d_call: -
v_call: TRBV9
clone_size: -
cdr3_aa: CASSASGTPYEQYF
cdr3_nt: TGTGCCAGCAGCGCCTCCGGGACTCCCTACGAGCAGTACTTC

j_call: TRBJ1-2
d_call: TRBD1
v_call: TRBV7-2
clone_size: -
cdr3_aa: CASSLSWTGAYYGYTF
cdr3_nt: TGTGCCAGCAGCCTATCCTGGACAGGGGCTTACTATGGCTACACCTTC

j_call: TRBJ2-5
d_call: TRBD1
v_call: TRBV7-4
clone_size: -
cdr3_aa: CASSPPQGAFGETQYF
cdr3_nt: TGTGCCAGCAGCCCCCCACAGGGGGCGTTCGGTGAGACCCAGTACTTC

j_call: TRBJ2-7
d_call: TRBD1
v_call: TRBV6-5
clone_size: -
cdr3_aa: CASRRGHRGPYEQYF
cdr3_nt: TGTGCCAGCAGAAGAGGACACAGGGGACCCTACGAGCAGTACTTC

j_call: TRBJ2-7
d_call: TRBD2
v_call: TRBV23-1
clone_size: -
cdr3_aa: CASSQSGGPPYYEQYF
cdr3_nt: TGCGCCAGCAGTCAATCGGGAGGGCCTCCATACTACGAGCAGTACTTC

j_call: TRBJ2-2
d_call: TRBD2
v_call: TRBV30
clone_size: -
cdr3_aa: CAWSGRLAGGPLAGELFF
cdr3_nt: TGTGCCTGGAGTGGAAGACTAGCGGGGGGGCCTTTGGCCGGGGAGCTGTTTTTT

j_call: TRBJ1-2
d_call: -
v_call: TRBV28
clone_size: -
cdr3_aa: CASSFIGQYGYTF
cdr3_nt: TGTGCCAGCAGTTTCATCGGACAGTATGGCTACACCTTC

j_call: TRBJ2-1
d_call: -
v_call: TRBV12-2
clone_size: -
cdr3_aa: CASPKNWGEEGEQFF
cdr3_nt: TGTGCAAGTCCAAAAAACTGGGGGGAAGAGGGTGAGCAGTTCTTC

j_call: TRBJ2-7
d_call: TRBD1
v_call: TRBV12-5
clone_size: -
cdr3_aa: CASGYEIGTETGEQYF
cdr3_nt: TGTGCTAGTGGCTATGAAATCGGGACAGAGACGGGCGAGCAGTACTTC

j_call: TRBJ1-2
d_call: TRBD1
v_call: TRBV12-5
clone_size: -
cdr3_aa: CASGWWSPTGLIYGYTF
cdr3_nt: TGTGCTAGTGGTTGGTGGTCTCCGACAGGGCTGATATATGGCTACACCTTC

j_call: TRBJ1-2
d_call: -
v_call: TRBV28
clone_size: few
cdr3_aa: CASSKQGWGGYGYTF
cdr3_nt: TGTGCCAGCAGCAAACAGGGTTGGGGCGGCTATGGCTACACCTTC

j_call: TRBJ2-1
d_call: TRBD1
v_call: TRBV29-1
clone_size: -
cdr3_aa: CSASPSDRGFNEQFF
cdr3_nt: TGCAGCGCCTCCCCGTCGGACAGGGGGTTCAATGAGCAGTTCTTC

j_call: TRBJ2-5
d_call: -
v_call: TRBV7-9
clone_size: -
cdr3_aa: CASSSTRRSGETQYF
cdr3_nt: TGTGCCAGCAGCTCAACAAGGAGGAGTGGAGAGACCCAGTACTTC

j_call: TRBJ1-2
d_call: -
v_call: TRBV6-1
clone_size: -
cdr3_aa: CASRFGDPGYTF
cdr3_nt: TGTGCCAGCAGGTTCGGGGATCCCGGCTACACCTTC

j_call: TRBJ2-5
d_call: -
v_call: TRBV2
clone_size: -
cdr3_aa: CASSVTGLNKRTQYF
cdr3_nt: TGTGCCAGCAGTGTTACGGGACTGAATAAGAGGACCCAGTACTTC

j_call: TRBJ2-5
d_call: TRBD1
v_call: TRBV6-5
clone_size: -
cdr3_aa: CASSSGQGQETQYF
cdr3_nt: TGTGCCAGCAGTTCAGGACAGGGGCAAGAGACCCAGTACTTC

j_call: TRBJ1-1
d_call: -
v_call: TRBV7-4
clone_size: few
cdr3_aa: CASSSPPGSTEAFF
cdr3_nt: TGTGCCAGCAGTTCCCCTCCGGGGAGCACTGAAGCTTTCTTT

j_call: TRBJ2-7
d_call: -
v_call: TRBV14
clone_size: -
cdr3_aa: CASSQVDTYEQYF
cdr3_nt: TGTGCCAGCAGCCAAGTCGACACCTACGAGCAGTACTTC

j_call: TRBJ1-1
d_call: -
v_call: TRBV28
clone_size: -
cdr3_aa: CASRPSSGDSNTEAFF
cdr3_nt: TGTGCCAGCAGACCCTCCTCAGGGGATTCTAACACTGAAGCTTTCTTT

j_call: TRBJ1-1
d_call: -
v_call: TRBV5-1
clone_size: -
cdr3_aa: CASSLGRGEAFF
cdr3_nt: TGCGCCAGCAGCTTGGGTCGGGGGGAAGCTTTCTTT

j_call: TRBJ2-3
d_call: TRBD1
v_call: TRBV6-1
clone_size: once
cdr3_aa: CASTPQGAGADTQYF
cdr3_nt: TGTGCCAGCACACCACAGGGGGCCGGGGCAGATACGCAGTATTTT

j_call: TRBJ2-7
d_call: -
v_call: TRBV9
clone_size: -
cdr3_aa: CASSPQTSLSGGRTYEQYF
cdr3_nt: TGTGCCAGCAGCCCACAAACTTCCCTGTCCGGGGGAAGAACCTACGAGCAGTACTTC

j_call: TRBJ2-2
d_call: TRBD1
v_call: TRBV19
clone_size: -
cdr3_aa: CASIDRDNTGELFF
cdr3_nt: TGTGCCAGTATCGACAGGGATAACACCGGGGAGCTGTTTTTT

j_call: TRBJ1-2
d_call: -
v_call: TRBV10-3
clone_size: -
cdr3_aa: CAIRWDIYGYTF
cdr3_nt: TGTGCCATCAGATGGGACATCTATGGCTACACCTTC

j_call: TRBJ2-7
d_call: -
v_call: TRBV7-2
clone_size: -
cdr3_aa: CASSPFLLYEQYF
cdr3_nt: TGTGCCAGCAGCCCTTTTCTCCTCTACGAGCAGTACTTC

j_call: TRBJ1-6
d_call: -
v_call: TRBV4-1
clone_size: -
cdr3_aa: CASSQDWGEESPLHF
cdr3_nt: TGCGCCAGCAGCCAAGATTGGGGGGAGGAATCACCCCTCCACTTT

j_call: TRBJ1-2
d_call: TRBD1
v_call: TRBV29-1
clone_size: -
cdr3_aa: CSALGQSEYPPRLYGYTF
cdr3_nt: TGCAGCGCATTGGGACAGTCGGAGTATCCTCCCCGACTATATGGCTACACCTTC

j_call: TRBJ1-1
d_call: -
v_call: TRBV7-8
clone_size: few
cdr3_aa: CASSFPRTGSTEAFF
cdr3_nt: TGTGCCAGCAGCTTCCCAAGAACGGGAAGCACTGAAGCTTTCTTT

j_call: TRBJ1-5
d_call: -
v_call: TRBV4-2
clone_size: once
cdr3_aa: CASSQVQRESNQPQHF
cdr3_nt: TGTGCCAGCAGCCAAGTTCAAAGGGAGAGCAATCAGCCCCAGCATTTT

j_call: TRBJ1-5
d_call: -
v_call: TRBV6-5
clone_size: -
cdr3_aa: CASSYGGVNQPQHF
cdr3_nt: TGTGCCAGCAGTTACGGAGGGGTCAATCAGCCCCAGCATTTT

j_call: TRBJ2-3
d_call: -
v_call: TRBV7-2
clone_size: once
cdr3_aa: CASTQLEGGGTDTQYF
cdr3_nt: TGTGCCAGCACCCAGCTTGAGGGGGGGGGCACAGATACGCAGTATTTT

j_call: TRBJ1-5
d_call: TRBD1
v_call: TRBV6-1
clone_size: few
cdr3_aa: CASTIQQGGEQPQHF
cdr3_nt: TGTGCCAGCACCATACAACAGGGGGGAGAGCAGCCCCAGCATTTT

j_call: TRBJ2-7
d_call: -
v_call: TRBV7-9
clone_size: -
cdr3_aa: CASSRLADEQYF
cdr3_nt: TGTGCCAGCAGCCGACTGGCGGACGAGCAGTACTTC

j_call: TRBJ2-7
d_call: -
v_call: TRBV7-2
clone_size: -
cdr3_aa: CASSPQGTVLRYEQYF
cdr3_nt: TGTGCCAGCAGCCCACAGGGTACGGTCTTAAGGTACGAGCAGTACTTC

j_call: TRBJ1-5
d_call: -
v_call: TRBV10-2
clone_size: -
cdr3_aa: CASSGRGGYSNQPQHF
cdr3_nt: TGCGCCAGCAGTGGCCGAGGAGGCTATAGCAATCAGCCCCAGCATTTT

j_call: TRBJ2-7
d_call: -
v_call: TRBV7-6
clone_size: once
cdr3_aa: CASSPADGTPYEQYF
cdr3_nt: TGTGCCAGCAGCCCAGCAGACGGGACACCTTACGAGCAGTACTTC

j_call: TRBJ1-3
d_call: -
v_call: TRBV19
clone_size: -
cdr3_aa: CASQSPLAGTSRNTIYF
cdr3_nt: TGTGCCAGTCAATCGCCATTGGCAGGAACCTCCAGAAACACCATATATTTT

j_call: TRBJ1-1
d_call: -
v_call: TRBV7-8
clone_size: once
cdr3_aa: CASSSGEGWYTEAFF
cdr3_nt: TGTGCCAGCAGCTCAGGGGAGGGATGGTACACTGAAGCTTTCTTT

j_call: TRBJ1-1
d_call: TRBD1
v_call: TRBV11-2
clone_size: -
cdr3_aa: CASSLLDRAKNGEAFF
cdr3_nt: TGTGCCAGCAGCTTACTGGACAGGGCTAAAAACGGTGAAGCTTTCTTT

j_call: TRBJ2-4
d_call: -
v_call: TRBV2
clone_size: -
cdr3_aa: CATSTGYSFKNIQYF
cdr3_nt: TGTGCCACCTCGACGGGATACTCATTTAAAAACATTCAGTACTTC

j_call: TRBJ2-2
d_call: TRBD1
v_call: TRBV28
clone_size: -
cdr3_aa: CASSYQGGANTGELFF
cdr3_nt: TGTGCCAGCAGTTACCAAGGGGGCGCGAACACCGGGGAGCTGTTTTTT